The clone carrying this T cell receptor (beta chain) has more than one count but fewer than ten. This sample was taken from a study of OX40 agonist ivuxolimab in advanced cancers. The CDR3 spans 13 residues. Germline values: CDR1 KGHSH, CDR2 LQKENI. With V trimmed by 3 bases and J by 6 bases, 4 bases remained unmatched. The table came from immunoSEQ multiplex PCR; TCRdb's copy has only in-frame clones and leaves some out. Among about 83,000 clones listed, 84% were seen once. Sequencing used CD4+ or CD8+ T cells sorted from blood, obtained in a trial of the OX40 agonist ivuxolimab. This TCR came from an adult with an advanced solid tumor such as melanoma, head and neck, liver or kidney cancer. The chain recombines TRBV18 with TRBJ1-2; 7 bases align to TRBD1. The CDR3 nucleotides read TGTGCCAGCTCACCCGACAGGGTCCATGGCTACACCTTC. The encoded protein is CASSPDRVHGYTF.